This T cell receptor (beta chain) stems from a study of T cell clonality in common variable immunodeficiency. Equal genomic DNA amounts from CVID and control samples were sequenced. Sequenced by immunoSEQ multiplex PCR; TCRdb stores in-frame clones only, minus some. The specimen has tens of thousands of clones, none found just once. Blood samples were heparinized, 5 to 8 ml per donor. The CDR3 is 13 amino acids. Germline V gene lookup returns CDR1 SQVTM and CDR2 ANQGSEA. As concerns this clone: Its cognate antigen is unknown. Coverage ceases 3 residues before the CDR3 finishes, and the germline J gene fills in the end.

Overall study results and limits: Compared with healthy controls, CVID subjects showed increased TCRbeta clonality, mostly in about a third.

The chain uses TRBV29-1 and TRBJ2-3, with D possibly being TRBD1 (5 bases). The source is a person aged 18 to 75 in good health. Sequenced sample: peripheral blood mononuclear cells. This CDR3 reads CSVEGRTQETQYF. The sequenced part of the CDR3 DNA is TGCAGCGTTGAGGGGCGGACCCAAGAGACG.